This T cell receptor (beta chain) was recorded in a study of cytomegalovirus exposure and HLA in healthy donors. PCR amplification relied on 60 Vbeta primers (plus 13 Jbeta primers). Authors' processing steps: About 80 million unique TCR beta chains, approximately 11 million of them shared, were counted by a later analysis. Profiled with immunoSEQ multiplex PCR; TCRdb holds only in-frame clones, not every one. The V and J calls and clone size are taken from that table; D and trimming were inferred from the DNA. The sample holds 90,000 to 120,000 clones, about 72% seen once. Regarding the study as a whole: Later work found most CMV-associated TCR beta chains apparently HLA-restricted. When analyzed later, the rates of TCR association showed variation by HLA locus, with DRB1 the most and HLA-C the fewest.

Of note for this clone: Its antigen is still unknown.

Trimming pared 6 bases from V and 8 bases from J, leaving 25 bases between. The CDR3 runs to 17 residues. Germline CDR1 reads SGHAT; CDR2 reads FQNNGV. Sequenced sample: PBMCs. J is TRBJ1-4 and V is TRBV11-2; possible D gene TRBD1, 6 bases. The TCR was taken from a man aged 18 to 29 in good health and CMV-seronegative. DNA of the CDR3: TGTGCCAGCAGGGAAACGAGGACGACACGGGGGGGCGAAAAACTGTTTTTT. Its translation is CASRETRTTRGGEKLFF.